A selection of T cell receptor beta chains follows, all from one sample in a study of CXCR3-negative and CXCR3-positive naive CD8 T cells. No DNA is given; TCRdb re-called the 5' RACE reads and lists each CDR3 protein once. Its listing shows 50,000 to 55,000 distinct CDR3 sequences. Sequencing input: naive CXCR3- CD8+ T cells from blood. The origin of the receptors is a human donor in good health. Some clones in this sample may be carry-over from other donors' samples. Each CDR3 is given with its conserved first and last residue.

cdr3_aa: CASSLAGDINEQFF; v_call: TRBV12-3/TRBV12-4; j_call: TRBJ2-1
cdr3_aa: CASRPGLAGSNNEQFF; v_call: TRBV11-2; j_call: TRBJ2-1
cdr3_aa: CASSPGQGGTEAFF; v_call: TRBV10-1; j_call: TRBJ1-1
cdr3_aa: CASSLARGVNTEAFF; v_call: TRBV7-9; j_call: TRBJ1-1
cdr3_aa: CASSSYGASYEQYF; v_call: TRBV5-1; j_call: TRBJ2-7
cdr3_aa: CASSLDSSSYEQYF; v_call: TRBV5-1; j_call: TRBJ2-7
cdr3_aa: CAHKSQGIHEQYF; v_call: TRBV25-1; j_call: TRBJ2-7
cdr3_aa: CASSPVGTDTQYF; v_call: TRBV7-9; j_call: TRBJ2-3
cdr3_aa: CASSSSLSGTEYNEQFF; v_call: TRBV28; j_call: TRBJ2-1
cdr3_aa: CASSEPIGAKQFF; v_call: TRBV6-1; j_call: TRBJ2-1
cdr3_aa: CASSQDNRGGSFDEQFF; v_call: TRBV14; j_call: TRBJ2-1
cdr3_aa: CASSQDGLVPEQYF; v_call: TRBV14; j_call: TRBJ2-7
cdr3_aa: CASSQDRGEGSWGGEQYF; v_call: TRBV4-2; j_call: TRBJ2-7
cdr3_aa: CASSAGVYNEQFF; v_call: TRBV9; j_call: TRBJ2-1
cdr3_aa: CASSETSGGATDTQYF; v_call: TRBV6-4; j_call: TRBJ2-3
cdr3_aa: CSAISRDEQYF; v_call: TRBV29-1; j_call: TRBJ2-7
cdr3_aa: CASSLIAGVNTDTQYF; v_call: TRBV4-1; j_call: TRBJ2-3
cdr3_aa: CSAREQGTYEQYF; v_call: TRBV20-1; j_call: TRBJ2-7
cdr3_aa: CSVELAEAGGPYEQYF; v_call: TRBV29-1; j_call: TRBJ2-7
cdr3_aa: CASSLRQGQETQYF; v_call: TRBV28; j_call: TRBJ2-5
cdr3_aa: CASSQDRDDGYTF; v_call: TRBV3-1; j_call: TRBJ1-2
cdr3_aa: CSVAGDGAMNTEAFF; v_call: TRBV29-1; j_call: TRBJ1-1
cdr3_aa: CASSFGGLTDTQYF; v_call: TRBV12-3/TRBV12-4; j_call: TRBJ2-3
cdr3_aa: CASGGLETQYF; v_call: TRBV6-1; j_call: TRBJ2-5
cdr3_aa: CASSARALNEQFF; v_call: TRBV6-5; j_call: TRBJ2-1
cdr3_aa: CASSFPDRGTEAFF; v_call: TRBV7-9; j_call: TRBJ1-1
cdr3_aa: CSAQGAAGGPFRVGEAFF; v_call: TRBV29-1; j_call: TRBJ1-1
cdr3_aa: CASSLGGTGSYEQYF; v_call: TRBV5-5; j_call: TRBJ2-7
cdr3_aa: CAISEGDETQYF; v_call: TRBV10-3; j_call: TRBJ2-5
cdr3_aa: CASSGTALHNEQFF; v_call: TRBV28; j_call: TRBJ2-1
cdr3_aa: CASSGQGDQPQHF; v_call: TRBV25-1; j_call: TRBJ1-5
cdr3_aa: CASSSSGGPTDTQYF; v_call: TRBV6-2/TRBV6-3; j_call: TRBJ2-3
cdr3_aa: CSVPTGTGEQYF; v_call: TRBV29-1; j_call: TRBJ2-7
cdr3_aa: CASSLGTVAKNIQYF; v_call: TRBV5-1; j_call: TRBJ2-4
cdr3_aa: CASSAAHGYTF; v_call: TRBV7-9; j_call: TRBJ1-2